Shown below are 18 T cell receptor beta chains from a single sample sequenced in a study. TCRdb independently ran MiXCR on the RT-PCR reads; one entry per CDR3 protein. This table has roughly 6,000 distinct CDR3 sequences, approximately 93% appearing once. The source material was memory CD4+ T cells from blood. These receptor sequences come from a female donor in good health, serving as a healthy control.

Details on this clonotype: Since it is a stray read in a library aimed at alpha chains, this beta chain has a size that is not meaningful. The V and J genes are TRBV6-5 and TRBJ1-2; D is uncertain. The germline V gene encodes CDR1 MNHEY and CDR2 SVGAGI. V lost 5 bases, J lost 7 bases, and 11 bases lay in between. The CDR3 has 12 residues. The CDR3 DNA is TGTGCCAGCAGTCGCCTGGGATCTGGCTACACCTTC. Amino acids: CASSRLGSGYTF.

As regards this clonotype: Since the library was made to target alpha chains, this beta chain is a stray read and its abundance is not meaningful. The chain couples TRBV24-1 to TRBJ2-3; possibly TRBD1 for D (5 bases). CDR1 KGHDR and CDR2 SFDVKD come from the germline V gene. This CDR3 region has 16 residues. Trimming shortened V by 4 bases and J by 0 bases, and 13 bases separated the two germline ends. DNA for the CDR3: TGTGCCACCAGTGACCGACAGACCTCTAGCACAGATACGCAGTATTTT. Translation: CATSDRQTSSTDTQYF.

As regards this clonotype: Since it is a stray read in a library aimed at alpha chains, this beta chain has a size that is not meaningful. The chain recombines TRBV5-5 with TRBJ2-7, with a tentative D call TRBD1 (6 bases). The germline V and J ends were trimmed by 0 bases and 6 bases, with 10 bases remaining between them. The CDR3 covers 13 residues. Per the germline V gene, CDR1 is SGHKS and CDR2 is YYEKEE (reference sequence). The CDR3 protein is CASSLDRVGEQYF. The CDR3, as DNA: TGTGCCAGCAGCTTGGACAGGGTCGGCGAGCAGTACTTC.

This clonotype was seen only a few times. This beta chain is a stray sequence in a library constructed for alpha chains; its clone size is not meaningful. The rearrangement uses TRBV7-9 and TRBJ2-4; weak D call: TRBD2 (5 bases). Trimming cost V 5 bases and J 9 bases, with 14 bases left between them. Germline CDR1 reads SEHNR; CDR2 reads FQNEAQ (reference sequence). This CDR3 has 13 residues. DNA of the CDR3: TGTGCCAGCAGCCCCCCCGGGGTGCGCATTCAGTACTTC. This codes for CASSPPGVRIQYF.

A word on this clonotype: This beta chain is an unintended read in a library built for alpha chains; its size means little. V and J are TRBV6-2 or TRBV6-3 and TRBJ1-5; D possibly corresponds to TRBD1 (6 bases). Trimming stripped 2 bases from V and 10 bases from J, with 12 bases between. This CDR3 spans 13 amino acids. Per the germline V gene, CDR1 is MNHEY and CDR2 is SVGEGT. As DNA, the CDR3 is TGTGCCAGCAGTTACGCTGGGGGCGATCCCCAGCATTTT. Encoded protein: CASSYAGGDPQHF.

To note about this clonotype: This beta chain came through as a stray read in a library set up for alpha chains, and its size says little. The chain joins TRBV5-1 to TRBJ2-3; 13 nucleotides align to TRBD2. J gave up 4 bases and V 4 bases, and 3 bases lay outside the gene matches. The germline V gene encodes CDR1 SGHRS and CDR2 YFSETQ. CDR3 length: 15 amino acids. The CDR3 DNA is TGCGCCAGCAGCCGGACTAGCGGGAGTCCAGATACGCAGTATTTT. This codes for CASSRTSGSPDTQYF.

Comments on this clonotype: A library made for alpha chains picked up this beta chain off target, so its size means little. The chain couples TRBV7-2 to TRBJ2-5; TRBD1 might be the D (6 bases). There are 12 residues in the CDR3. Trimming removed 8 bases at V and 2 bases at J, with 9 bases between. The germline V gene has CDR1 SGHTA and CDR2 FQGNSA. The CDR3 bases are TGTGCCAGCGGGACATCGCAAGAGACCCAGTACTTC. This gives the protein CASGTSQETQYF.

This clonotype was picked up one time. This beta chain is an off-target read within a library intended for alpha chains, so its frequency means little. The CDR3 sequence is CASSLELARETQYF. The CDR3 coding sequence is TGCGCCAGCAGCTTGGAACTAGCCAGGGAGACCCAGTACTTC. The chain joins TRBV5-1 to TRBJ2-5, with D tentatively TRBD2 (6 bases). V gave up 0 bases and J gave up 5 bases, with 11 bases separating them. The CDR3 is 14 residues long. Germline CDR1 SGHRS, CDR2 YFSETQ.

Comment on this clonotype: This beta chain is an unintended read in a library built for alpha chains; its size means little. V gene TRBV29-1 combines with J gene TRBJ2-3, with 11 bases matching TRBD2. The CDR3 covers 14 residues. V trimming: 7 bases; J trimming: 4 bases; junction bases outside the gene matches: 7. Per germline, CDR1 SQVTM and CDR2 ANQGSEA. The CDR3 DNA follows: TGCAGCGGTTTAGCGGGAGGGTACGCAGATACGCAGTATTTT. Its protein is CSGLAGGYADTQYF.

As concerns this clonotype: This beta chain is an off-target read within a library intended for alpha chains, so its frequency means little. V and J are TRBV5-1 and TRBJ2-1; TRBD2 might be the D (5 bases). The CDR3 runs 17 residues. Germline V gives CDR1 SGHRS, CDR2 YFSETQ. V lost 3 bases and J 0 bases, leaving 16 bases between the germline ends. DNA of the CDR3: TGCGCCAGCAGCTCCTTCCCCGGCCGGGACTCCTACAATGAGCAGTTCTTC. As protein: CASSSFPGRDSYNEQFF.

In regard to this clonotype: With the library built for alpha chains, this beta chain is off target and its frequency is not meaningful. The V gene is TRBV5-5, the J gene TRBJ1-1; 9 positions agree with TRBD1. The trim removed 3 bases at V and 6 bases at J, leaving 9 bases unmatched. Per the germline V gene, CDR1 is SGHKS and CDR2 is YYEKEE (reference sequence). The CDR3 has 15 amino acids. The CDR3 region is CASSWRDRVIAEAFF. Here the CDR3 DNA reads TGTGCCAGCAGCTGGAGGGACAGGGTAATAGCTGAAGCTTTCTTT.

For this clonotype: A library prepared for alpha chains yielded this beta chain as an off-target read; its size is of little meaning. This rearrangement joins TRBV15 to TRBJ1-2; tentative D call: TRBD1 (5 bases). V was clipped by 0 bases and J by 8 bases, with 10 bases between them. The CDR3 sequence is 13 residues long. Germline CDR1 LNHNV, CDR2 YYDKDF (reference sequence). CDR3 residues: CATSREKTGGYTF. Written as DNA, the CDR3 is TGTGCCACCAGCAGAGAGAAAACAGGCGGCTACACCTTC.

Concerning this clonotype: The germline gene is not matched at one end of the junction; a read error may be the cause. This beta chain lies outside the target of a library built for alpha chains; its clone size means little. The rearrangement uses TRBV5-1 and TRBJ2-1, with a tentative D call TRBD1 (5 bases). Germline CDR1 reads SGHRS; CDR2 reads YFSETQ. This CDR3 is built from 13 residues. The CDR3 region is CASATGDSNEQFF. The CDR3 DNA is TGCGCCAGCGCTACGGGCGACAGCAATGAGCAGTTCTTT.

Notes on this clonotype: This beta chain appears as a stray read in a library generated for alpha chains; its size is not informative. The V call is TRBV11-3, the J call TRBJ2-2; D is possibly TRBD1 or TRBD2 (6 bases each). Germline CDR1 SGHNT, CDR2 YENEEA. This CDR3 has 16 residues. Trimming removed 1 base at V and 1 base at J, with 10 bases between. CDR3: CASSLGGARNTGELFF. CDR3 coding DNA: TGTGCCAGCAGCTTAGGGGGGGCCAGGAACACCGGGGAGCTGTTTTTT.

Comments on this clonotype: This beta chain appears as a stray read in a library generated for alpha chains; its size is not informative. V and J are TRBV6-5 and TRBJ1-1; the D is unclear. The length of the CDR3 is 14 residues. Germline V gene sequence: CDR1 MNHEY, CDR2 SVGAGI. Between the trimmed V and J ends, which lost 4 bases and 3 bases, there was a span of 12 bases. The CDR3 is CASSSAWRDTEAFF. CDR3 DNA: TGTGCCAGCAGTTCGGCATGGCGGGACACTGAAGCTTTCTTT.

This clonotype was picked up a small number of times. The library was designed around alpha chains, so this beta chain is a stray read whose abundance carries little weight. The chain carries TRBV20-1 and TRBJ2-5, with 10 bases aligning to TRBD2. V gave up 5 bases and J gave up 6 bases; unmatched junction bases: 9. Germline loops: CDR1 DFQATT, CDR2 SNEGSKA (reference sequence). This CDR3 region has 14 residues. CDR3 loop: CSAPNVAGGQTQYF. DNA for the CDR3: TGCAGTGCTCCAAACGTAGCGGGAGGCCAGACCCAGTACTTC.

Remarks on this clonotype: Since the library was made to target alpha chains, this beta chain is a stray read and its abundance is not meaningful. CDR3 coding DNA: TGTGCCAGCAGTGAGGTGGCGGTTTTCGGAGAGACCCAGTACTTC. Translating gives CASSEVAVFGETQYF. The chain carries TRBV6-1 and TRBJ2-5; D is ambiguous. The CDR3 length is 15 residues. Germline V gene data show CDR1 as MNHNS and CDR2 as SASEGT. Deletions cut 3 bases from V and 4 bases from J, with 15 bases between.

For this clonotype: Little can be read into the size of this beta chain, an off-target read in a library designed for alpha chains. The chain joins TRBV29-1 to TRBJ1-1; no clear D. This CDR3 region has 14 residues. V was cut by 7 bases and J by 0 bases, with 15 bases left in between. CDR1 and CDR2 (germline): SQVTM, ANQGSEA. CDR3 nucleotide sequence: TGCAGCGCGACTGGAGGCGGAATGAACACTGAAGCTTTCTTT. Protein sequence: CSATGGGMNTEAFF.